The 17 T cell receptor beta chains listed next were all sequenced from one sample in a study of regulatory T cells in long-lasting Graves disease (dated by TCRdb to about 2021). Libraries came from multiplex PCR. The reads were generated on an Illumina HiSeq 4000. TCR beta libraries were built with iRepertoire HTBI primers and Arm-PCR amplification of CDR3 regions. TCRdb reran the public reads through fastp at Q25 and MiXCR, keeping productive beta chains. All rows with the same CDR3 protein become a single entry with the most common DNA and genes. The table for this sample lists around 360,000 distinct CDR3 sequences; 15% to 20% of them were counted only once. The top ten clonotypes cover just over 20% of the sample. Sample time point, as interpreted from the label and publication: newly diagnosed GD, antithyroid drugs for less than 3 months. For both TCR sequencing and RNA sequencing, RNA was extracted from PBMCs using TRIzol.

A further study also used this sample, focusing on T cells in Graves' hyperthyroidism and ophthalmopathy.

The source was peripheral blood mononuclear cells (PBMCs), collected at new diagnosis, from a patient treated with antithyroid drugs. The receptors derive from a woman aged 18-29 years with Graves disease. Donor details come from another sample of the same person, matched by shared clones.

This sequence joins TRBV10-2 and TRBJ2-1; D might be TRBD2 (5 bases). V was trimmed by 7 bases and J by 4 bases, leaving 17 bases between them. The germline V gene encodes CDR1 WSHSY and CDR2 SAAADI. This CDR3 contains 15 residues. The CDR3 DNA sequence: TGCGCCAGCATGAACGAGGACTTCCCATACAATGAGCAGTTCTTC. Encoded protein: CASMNEDFPYNEQFF.

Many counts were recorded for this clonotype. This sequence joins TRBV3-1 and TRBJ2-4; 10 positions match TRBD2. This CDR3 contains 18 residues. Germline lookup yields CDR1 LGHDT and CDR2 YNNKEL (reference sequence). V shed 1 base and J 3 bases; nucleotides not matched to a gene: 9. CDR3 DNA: TGTGCCAGCAGCCAAGCGGGTGGTAGCGGGGGGAACAAAAACATTCAGTACTTC. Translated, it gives CASSQAGGSGGNKNIQYF.

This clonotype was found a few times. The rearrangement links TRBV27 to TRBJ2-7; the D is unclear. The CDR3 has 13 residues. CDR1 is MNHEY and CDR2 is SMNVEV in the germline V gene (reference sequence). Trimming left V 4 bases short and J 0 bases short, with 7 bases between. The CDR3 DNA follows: TGTGCCAGCAGTTCAGTCACCTCCTACGAGCAGTACTTC. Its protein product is CASSSVTSYEQYF.

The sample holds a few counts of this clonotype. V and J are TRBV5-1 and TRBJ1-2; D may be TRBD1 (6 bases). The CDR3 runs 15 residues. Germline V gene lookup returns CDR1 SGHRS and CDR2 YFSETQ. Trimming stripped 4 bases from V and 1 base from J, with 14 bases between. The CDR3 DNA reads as TGCGCCAGCAGCCCTGGACAGTCGAGTAACTATGGCTACACCTTC. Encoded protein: CASSPGQSSNYGYTF.

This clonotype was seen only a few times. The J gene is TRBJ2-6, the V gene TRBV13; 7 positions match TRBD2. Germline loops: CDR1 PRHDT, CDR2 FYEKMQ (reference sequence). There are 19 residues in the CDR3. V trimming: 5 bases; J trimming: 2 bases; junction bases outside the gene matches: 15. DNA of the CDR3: TGTGCCAGCAGCCTAGTCTCCCATCGGGGGGATGCTGGGGCCAACGTCCTGACTTTC. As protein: CASSLVSHRGDAGANVLTF.

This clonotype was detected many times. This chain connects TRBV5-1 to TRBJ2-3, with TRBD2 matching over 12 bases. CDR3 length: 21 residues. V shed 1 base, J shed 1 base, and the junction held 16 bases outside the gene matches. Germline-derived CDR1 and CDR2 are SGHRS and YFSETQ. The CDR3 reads CASSLTRTSGEAQLGTDTQYF. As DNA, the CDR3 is TGCGCCAGCAGCTTGACCCGGACTAGCGGGGAAGCTCAACTAGGCACAGATACGCAGTATTTT. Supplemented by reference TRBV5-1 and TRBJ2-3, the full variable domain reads KAGVTQTPRYLIKTRGQQVTLSCSPISGHRSVSWYQQTPGQGLQFLFEYFSETQRNKGNFPGRFSGRQFSNSRSEMNVSTLELGDSALYLCASSLTRTSGEAQLGTDTQYFGPGTRLTVL.

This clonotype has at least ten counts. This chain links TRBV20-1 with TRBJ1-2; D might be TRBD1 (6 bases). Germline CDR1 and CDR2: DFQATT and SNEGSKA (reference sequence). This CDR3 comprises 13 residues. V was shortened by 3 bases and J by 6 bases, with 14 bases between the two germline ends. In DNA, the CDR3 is TGCAGTGCTAGCGTTACAGGGACGAATGGCTACACCTTC. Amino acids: CSASVTGTNGYTF.

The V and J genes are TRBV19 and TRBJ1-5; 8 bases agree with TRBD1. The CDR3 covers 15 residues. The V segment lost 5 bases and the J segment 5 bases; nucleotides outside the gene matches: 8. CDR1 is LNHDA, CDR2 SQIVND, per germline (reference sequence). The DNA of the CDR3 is TGTGCCAGTAGTGCCCTCGGACAGGGTGATCAGCCCCAGCATTTT. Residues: CASSALGQGDQPQHF.

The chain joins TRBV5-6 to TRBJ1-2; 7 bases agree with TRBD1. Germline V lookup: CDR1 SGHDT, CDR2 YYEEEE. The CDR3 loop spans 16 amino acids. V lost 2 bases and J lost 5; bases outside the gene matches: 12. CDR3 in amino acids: CASSLSDRAFDYGYTF. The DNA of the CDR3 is TGTGCCAGCAGCTTATCCGACAGGGCCTTCGATTATGGCTACACCTTC.

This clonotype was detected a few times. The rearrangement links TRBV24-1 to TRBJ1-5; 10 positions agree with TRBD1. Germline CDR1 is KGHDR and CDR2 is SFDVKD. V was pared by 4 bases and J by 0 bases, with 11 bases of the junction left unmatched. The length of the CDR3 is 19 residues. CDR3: CATSDSGQGGAYSNQPQHF. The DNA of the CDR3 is TGTGCCACCAGTGACTCAGGACAGGGGGGTGCCTATAGCAATCAGCCCCAGCATTTT.

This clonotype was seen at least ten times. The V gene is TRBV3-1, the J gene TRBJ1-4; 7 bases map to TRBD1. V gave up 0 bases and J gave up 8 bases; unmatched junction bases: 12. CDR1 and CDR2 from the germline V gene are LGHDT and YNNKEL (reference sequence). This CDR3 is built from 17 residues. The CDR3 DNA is TGTGCCAGCAGCCAAGAAGGTCTTAGGGGGCCGTGGGAAAAACTGTTTTTT. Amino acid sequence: CASSQEGLRGPWEKLFF.

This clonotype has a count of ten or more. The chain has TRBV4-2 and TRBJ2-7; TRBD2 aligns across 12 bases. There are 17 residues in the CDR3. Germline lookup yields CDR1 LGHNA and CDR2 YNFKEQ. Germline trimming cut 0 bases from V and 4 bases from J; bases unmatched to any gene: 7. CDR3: CASSQEKGLAGFYEQYF. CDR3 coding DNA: TGTGCCAGCAGCCAAGAGAAAGGACTAGCGGGATTTTACGAGCAGTACTTC.

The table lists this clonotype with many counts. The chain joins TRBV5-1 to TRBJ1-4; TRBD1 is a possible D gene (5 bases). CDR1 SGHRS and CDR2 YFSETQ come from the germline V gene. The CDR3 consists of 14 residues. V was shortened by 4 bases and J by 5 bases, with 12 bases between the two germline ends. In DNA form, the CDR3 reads TGCGCCAGCAGCCGCCAGGGCCAGAATGAAAAACTGTTTTTT. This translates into CASSRQGQNEKLFF.

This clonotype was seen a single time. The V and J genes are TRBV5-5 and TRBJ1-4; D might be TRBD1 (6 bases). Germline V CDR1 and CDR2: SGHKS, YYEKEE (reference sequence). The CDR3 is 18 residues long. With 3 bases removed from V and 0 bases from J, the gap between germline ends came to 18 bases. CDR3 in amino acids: CASSWGPGRAATNEKLFF. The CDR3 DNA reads TGTGCCAGCAGCTGGGGGCCGGGCCGAGCAGCAACTAATGAAAAACTGTTTTTT.

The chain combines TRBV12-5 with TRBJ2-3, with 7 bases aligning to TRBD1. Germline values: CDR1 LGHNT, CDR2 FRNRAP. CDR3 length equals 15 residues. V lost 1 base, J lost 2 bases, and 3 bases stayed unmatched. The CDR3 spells CASGLGGGPTDTQYF. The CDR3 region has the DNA TGTGCTAGTGGTTTGGGAGGGGGCCCCACAGATACGCAGTATTTT.

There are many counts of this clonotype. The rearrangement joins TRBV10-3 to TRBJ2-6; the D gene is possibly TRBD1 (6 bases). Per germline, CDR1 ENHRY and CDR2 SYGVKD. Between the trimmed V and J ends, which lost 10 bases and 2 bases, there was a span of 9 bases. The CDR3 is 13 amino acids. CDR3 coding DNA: TGTGCCACCAGACAGGCTGGGGCCAACGTCCTGACTTTC. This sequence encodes CATRQAGANVLTF.

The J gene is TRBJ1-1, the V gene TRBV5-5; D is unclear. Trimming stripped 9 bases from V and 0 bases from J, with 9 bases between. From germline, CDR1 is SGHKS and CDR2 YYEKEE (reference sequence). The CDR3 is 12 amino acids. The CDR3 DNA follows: TGTGCCACCGGGCACCTGAACACTGAAGCTTTCTTT. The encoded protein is CATGHLNTEAFF.